This entry lists 24 T cell receptor beta chains sequenced from one sample in a study of cytomegalovirus exposure and HLA in healthy donors. Vbeta (60) and Jbeta (13) primers were used in the PCR. Data came from immunoSEQ multiplex PCR; TCRdb stores just in-frame clones and leaves some out. The sample includes 150,000 to 200,000 clones, around 85% of them seen just once. Sequencing used PBMCs. The source is a man aged 18 to 30 in good health and CMV-seropositive.

The chain has TRBV21-1 and TRBJ2-6; the table names TRBD1, a call not compared with the DNA. TRBV21-1 is recorded as a pseudogene. The CDR3 has 14 amino acids. The CDR3 region has the DNA TGTGCCAGAACCTACAGGACTGGGGCCAACGTCCTGACTTTC. It translates to CARTYRTGANVLTF.

This clone showed up just a few times. This chain joins TRBV4-3 and TRBJ2-1; weak D call: TRBD1 (6 bases). The germline V gene encodes CDR1 LGHNA and CDR2 YSLEER. The CDR3 extends over 14 amino acids. The germline V and J ends were trimmed by 4 bases and 0 bases, with 7 bases remaining between them. The DNA for the CDR3 is TGCGCCAGCAGCCGGGACAACTCCTACAATGAGCAGTTCTTC. Amino acid sequence: CASSRDNSYNEQFF.

The chain uses TRBV11-2 and TRBJ2-7; 9 bases fit TRBD1. This CDR3 is 15 amino acids long. Germline V gives CDR1 SGHAT, CDR2 FQNNGV. The ends lost 5 bases at V and 2 bases at J; junction bases unmatched: 7. The CDR3 is CASSRAGTGTYEQYF. The DNA for the CDR3 is TGTGCCAGCAGCCGTGCCGGGACAGGGACCTACGAGCAGTACTTC.

The chain couples TRBV9 to TRBJ2-1, with 11 bases aligning to TRBD2. V was clipped by 2 bases and J by 8 bases; unmatched bases: 6. The CDR3 is 15 residues long. Looked up from germline, CDR1 is SGDLS and CDR2 is YYNGEE. The CDR3 coding sequence is TGTGCCAGCAGCGTTGTAGCGGGGGGGCTCTATGAGCAGTTCTTC. Its protein product is CASSVVAGGLYEQFF.

V is TRBV11-2 and J is TRBJ2-7; possible D gene TRBD1, 6 bases. With 5 bases removed from V and 1 base from J, the gap between germline ends came to 24 bases. The CDR3 has 18 amino acids. Germline values: CDR1 SGHAT, CDR2 FQNNGV. The CDR3 protein is CASSHPPPDRFRSYEQYF. CDR3 in DNA: TGTGCCAGCAGCCACCCGCCCCCCGACAGGTTCAGGTCCTACGAGCAGTACTTC.

This sequence joins TRBV30 and TRBJ1-6; TRBD1 is a possible D gene (5 bases). The V and J ends lost 4 bases and 8 bases respectively, with 18 bases between them. The CDR3 contains 15 residues. The V gene's germline CDR1 is GTSNPN and CDR2 SVGIG (reference sequence). The CDR3: CAWTGTSGVYSPLHF. The DNA for the CDR3 is TGTGCCTGGACCGGGACTTCGGGGGTGTATTCACCCCTCCACTTT.

This rearrangement joins TRBV21-1 to TRBJ1-6; TRBD1, the table's D call, was not compared with the DNA. TRBV21-1 constitutes a pseudogene. The CDR3 totals 11 residues. The CDR3 loop is CATLQGEPLHF. For the CDR3, the DNA is TGTGCCACCTTACAGGGGGAACCCCTCCACTTT.

The chain uses TRBV14 and TRBJ1-1; the match to TRBD1 covers 7 bases. The CDR3 consists of 15 residues. Per the germline V gene, CDR1 is SGHDN and CDR2 is FVKESK. Trimming at V came to 4 bases and at J to 4 bases, leaving 9 bases not matched to a gene. CDR3 protein: CASSRETGPTTEAFF. The CDR3 DNA reads TGTGCCAGCAGCCGGGAGACAGGGCCAACCACTGAAGCTTTCTTT.

The V and J genes are TRBV9 and TRBJ2-3, with 7 bases that match TRBD1. Trimming took 4 bases from V and 1 from J; bases not matched to a gene: 3. This CDR3 spans 14 amino acids. Per germline, CDR1 SGDLS and CDR2 YYNGEE. CDR3 DNA: TGTGCCAGCAGCCACGGGACAGGCACAGATACGCAGTATTTT. Residues: CASSHGTGTDTQYF.

The chain combines TRBV10-3 with TRBJ1-1; D unresolved. V was clipped by 0 bases and J by 4 bases, with 9 bases between them. The CDR3 length is 14 residues. Per germline, CDR1 ENHRY and CDR2 SYGVKD. CDR3 sequence reads: CAISESYGSTEAFF. The CDR3 DNA sequence: TGTGCCATCAGTGAGTCTTATGGGAGCACTGAAGCTTTCTTT.

The rearrangement joins TRBV7-8 to TRBJ2-7, with 10 bases lining up with TRBD2. Trimming at V came to 2 bases and at J to 3 bases, leaving 1 base not matched to a gene. The germline CDR1 and CDR2 sequences are SGHVS and FQNEAQ. CDR3 length: 14 amino acids. Here the CDR3 reads CASSLLAGVYEQYF. DNA of the CDR3: TGTGCCAGCAGCTTACTAGCGGGAGTCTACGAGCAGTACTTC.

This chain connects TRBV6-5 to TRBJ1-6; unclear D gene. The germline gives CDR1 MNHEY, CDR2 SVGAGI. V was clipped by 7 bases and J by 0 bases, with 10 bases between them. This CDR3 region has 15 residues. The CDR3 DNA reads TGTGCCAGCAATTCGGGGAGCTCCTATAATTCACCCCTCCACTTT. It encodes CASNSGSSYNSPLHF.

The J gene is TRBJ1-6, the V gene TRBV5-4; D ambiguous. CDR1 SGHNT and CDR2 YYREEE come from the germline V gene (reference sequence). The CDR3 is made up of 15 amino acids. The V end was cut by 0 bases, the J end by 3 bases, with 7 bases between. This chain's CDR3 is CASSLDTNYNSPLHF. The CDR3 bases are TGTGCCAGCAGCTTGGACACAAACTATAATTCACCCCTCCACTTT.

The genes are TRBV7-2 and TRBJ2-7; 8 positions match TRBD2. The CDR3 has 15 amino acids. The V gene's germline CDR1 is SGHTA and CDR2 FQGNSA. The junction had 4 bases not matched to a gene; V was cut back by 1 base and J by 2 bases. The CDR3 protein is CASSLGIAGTYEQYF. The CDR3 DNA follows: TGTGCCAGCAGCTTAGGGATAGCGGGGACCTACGAGCAGTACTTC. The complete variable domain, with remaining parts taken from reference TRBV7-2 and TRBJ2-7, reads GAGVSQSPSNKVTEKGKDVELRCDPISGHTALYWYRQSLGQGLEFLIYFQGNSAPDKSGLPSDRFSAERTGGSVSTLTIQRTQQEDSAVYLCASSLGIAGTYEQYFGPGTRLTVT.

The chain employs TRBV25-1 and TRBJ2-7; possible D gene TRBD1, 5 bases. The length of the CDR3 is 15 residues. The V end was cut by 3 bases, the J end by 0 bases, with 12 bases between. Germline CDR1 reads MGHDK; CDR2 reads SYGVNS. This chain's CDR3 is CASSDQAGHSYEQYF. The CDR3 coding sequence is TGTGCCAGCAGTGATCAGGCAGGGCACTCCTACGAGCAGTACTTC.

The rearrangement links TRBV7-7 to TRBJ2-1; 7 bases agree with TRBD1. Germline assignment: CDR1 SSHAT and CDR2 FNYEAQ (reference sequence). V lost 1 base and J lost 3; bases outside the gene matches: 3. The length of the CDR3 is 15 residues. CDR3 in amino acids: CASSLGQGNYNEQFF. The CDR3 DNA reads TGTGCCAGCAGCTTAGGACAGGGTAACTACAATGAGCAGTTCTTC.

The sample holds a few counts of this clone. V usage is TRBV14 and J usage is TRBJ2-7, with unresolved D. Germline V gene sequence: CDR1 SGHDN, CDR2 FVKESK. CDR3 length: 13 amino acids. V lost 4 bases to trimming and J lost 2 bases, with 9 bases between them. This CDR3 reads CASSLRVTYEQYF. The CDR3, as DNA: TGTGCCAGCAGCCTTCGGGTTACCTACGAGCAGTACTTC.

The genes are TRBV6-5 and TRBJ2-1; D is possibly TRBD1 (5 bases). V dropped 4 bases and J dropped 9 bases, with 13 bases sitting between them. Germline V gene sequence: CDR1 MNHEY, CDR2 SVGAGI. The CDR3 runs to 13 residues. The CDR3: CASSSGDRGEQFF. CDR3 sequence (DNA): TGTGCCAGCAGTTCCGGAGATAGGGGTGAGCAGTTCTTC.

This rearrangement joins TRBV5-1 to TRBJ2-5; TRBD2 aligns across 15 bases. J was trimmed by 5 bases and V by 1 base; bases with no gene match: 6. From germline, CDR1 is SGHRS and CDR2 YFSETQ. This CDR3 comprises 17 residues. CDR3 in DNA: TGCGCCAGCAGCTTGTTTGGACTAGCGGGGGGGCGGGAGACCCAGTACTTC. This sequence encodes CASSLFGLAGGRETQYF.

The chain carries TRBV6-5 and TRBJ1-3; D gene uncertain. CDR1 is MNHEY and CDR2 is SVGAGI in the germline V gene. This CDR3 region has 16 residues. V lost 0 bases and J lost 0, with 9 bases in between. This chain's CDR3 is CASSYSGQFSGNTIYF. The CDR3 DNA reads TGTGCCAGCAGTTACTCTGGGCAATTCTCTGGAAACACCATATATTTT.

The table lists this clone with a count of one. This sequence joins TRBV7-9 and TRBJ2-3; D is undetermined. Germline V gene sequence: CDR1 SEHNR, CDR2 FQNEAQ (reference sequence). Trimming stripped 7 bases from V and 0 bases from J, with 5 bases between. The CDR3 is 12 amino acids. The CDR3 loop is CASTRSTDTQYF. Here the CDR3 DNA reads TGTGCCAGCACCCGTAGCACAGATACGCAGTATTTT.

The chain uses TRBV7-9 and TRBJ2-7; TRBD1 is a possible D gene (6 bases). The CDR3 is 13 residues long. V lost 1 base to trimming and J lost 6 bases, with 10 bases between them. Germline values: CDR1 SEHNR, CDR2 FQNEAQ (reference sequence). CDR3 loop: CASSLGDNREQYF. The CDR3 coding sequence is TGTGCCAGCAGCTTAGGGGACAATCGCGAGCAGTACTTC.

The rearrangement joins TRBV5-1 to TRBJ2-3, with 9 bases fitting TRBD2. The CDR3 totals 17 residues. The germline gives CDR1 SGHRS, CDR2 YFSETQ. Germline trimming cut 3 bases from V and 1 base from J; bases unmatched to any gene: 9. DNA for the CDR3: TGCGCCAGCAGCTCCAAAGGGCGGGGGGGCGGCACAGATACGCAGTATTTT. This gives the protein CASSSKGRGGGTDTQYF.

The chain couples TRBV29-1 to TRBJ1-2, with D tentatively TRBD1 (6 bases). The V and J ends lost 7 bases and 2 bases respectively, with 14 bases between them. Germline values: CDR1 SQVTM, CDR2 ANQGSEA. This CDR3 is built from 13 residues. In DNA, the CDR3 is TGCAGCGCCGAAACAGGGACCAACTATGGCTACACCTTC. As protein: CSAETGTNYGYTF. The variable domain in full, with the rest retrieved from reference TRBV29-1 and TRBJ1-2, is SAVISQKPSRDICQRGTSLTIQCQVDSQVTMMFWYRQQPGQSLTLIATANQGSEATYESGFVIDKFPISRPNLTFSTLTVSNMSPEDSSIYLCSAETGTNYGYTFGSGTRLTVV.